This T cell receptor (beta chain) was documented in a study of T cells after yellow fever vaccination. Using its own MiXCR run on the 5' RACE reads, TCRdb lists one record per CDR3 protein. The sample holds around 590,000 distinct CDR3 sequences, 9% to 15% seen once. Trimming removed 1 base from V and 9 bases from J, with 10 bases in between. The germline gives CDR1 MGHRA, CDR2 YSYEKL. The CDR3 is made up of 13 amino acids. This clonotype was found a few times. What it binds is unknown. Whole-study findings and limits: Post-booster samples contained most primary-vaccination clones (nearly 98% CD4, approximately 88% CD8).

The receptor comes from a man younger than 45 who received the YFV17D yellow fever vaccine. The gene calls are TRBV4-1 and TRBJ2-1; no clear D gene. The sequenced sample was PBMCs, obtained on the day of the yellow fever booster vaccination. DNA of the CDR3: TGCGCCAGCAGCCAAGGACTGGACGGTGAGCAGTTCTTC. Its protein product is CASSQGLDGEQFF.